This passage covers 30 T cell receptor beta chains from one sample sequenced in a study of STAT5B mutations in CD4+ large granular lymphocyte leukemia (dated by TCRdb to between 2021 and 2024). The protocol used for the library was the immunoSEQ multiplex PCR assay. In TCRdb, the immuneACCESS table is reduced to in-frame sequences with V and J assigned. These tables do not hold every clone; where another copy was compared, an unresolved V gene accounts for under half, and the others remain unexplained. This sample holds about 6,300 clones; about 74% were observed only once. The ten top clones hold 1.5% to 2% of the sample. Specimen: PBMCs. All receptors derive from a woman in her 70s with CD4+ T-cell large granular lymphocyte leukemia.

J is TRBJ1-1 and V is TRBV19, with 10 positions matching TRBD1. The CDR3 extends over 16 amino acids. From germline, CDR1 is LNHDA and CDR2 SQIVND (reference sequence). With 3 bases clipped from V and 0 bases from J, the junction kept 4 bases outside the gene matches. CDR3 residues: CASSMGQGRMNTEAFF. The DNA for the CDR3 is TGTGCCAGTAGTATGGGACAGGGGCGAATGAACACTGAAGCTTTCTTT.

The CDR3 sequence is CASRARLAGGNYEQYF. The CDR3 DNA reads as TGTGCCAGCAGGGCTAGACTAGCGGGAGGCAACTACGAGCAGTACTTC. The V gene is TRBV5-4, the J gene TRBJ2-7, with TRBD2 matching 13 bases. Per germline, CDR1 SGHNT and CDR2 YYREEE (reference sequence). V dropped 5 bases and J dropped 3; count of bases not matched to a gene: 8. This CDR3 region has 16 residues. The whole variable domain, remainder taken from reference TRBV5-4 and TRBJ2-7, is ETGVTQSPTHLIKTRGQQVTLRCSSQSGHNTVSWYQQALGQGPQFIFQYYREEENGRGNFPPRFSGLQFPNYSSELNVNALELDDSALYLCASRARLAGGNYEQYFGPGTRLTVT.

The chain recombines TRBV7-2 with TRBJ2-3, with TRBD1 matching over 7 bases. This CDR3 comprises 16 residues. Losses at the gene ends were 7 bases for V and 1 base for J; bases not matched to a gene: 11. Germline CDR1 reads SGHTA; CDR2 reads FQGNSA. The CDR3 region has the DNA TGTGCCAGCACCCCCAGGGGGTCCTTGCGCACAGATACGCAGTATTTT. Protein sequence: CASTPRGSLRTDTQYF.

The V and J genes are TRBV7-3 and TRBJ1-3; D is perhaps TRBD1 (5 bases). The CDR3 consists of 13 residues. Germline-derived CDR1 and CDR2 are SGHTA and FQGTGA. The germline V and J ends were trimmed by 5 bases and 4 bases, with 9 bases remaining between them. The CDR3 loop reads CASSPGRGNTIYF. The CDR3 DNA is TGTGCCAGCAGCCCGGGACGGGGAAACACCATATATTTT. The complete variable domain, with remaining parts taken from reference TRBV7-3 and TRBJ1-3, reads GAGVSQTPSNKVTEKGKYVELRCDPISGHTALYWYRQSLGQGPEFLIYFQGTGAADDSGLPNDRFFAVRPEGSVSTLKIQRTERGDSAVYLCASSPGRGNTIYFGEGSWLTVV.

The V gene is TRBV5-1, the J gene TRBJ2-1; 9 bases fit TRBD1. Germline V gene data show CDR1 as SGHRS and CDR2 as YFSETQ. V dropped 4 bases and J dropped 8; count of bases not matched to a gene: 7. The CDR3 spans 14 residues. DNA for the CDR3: TGCGCCAGCAGCAGCGGGACAGGGTCCTATGAGCAGTTCTTC. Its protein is CASSSGTGSYEQFF.

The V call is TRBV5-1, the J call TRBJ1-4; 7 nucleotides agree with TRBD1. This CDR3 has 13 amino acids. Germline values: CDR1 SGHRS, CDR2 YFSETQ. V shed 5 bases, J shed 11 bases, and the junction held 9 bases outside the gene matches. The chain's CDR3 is CASRDGTARKLFF. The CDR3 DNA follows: TGCGCCAGCAGAGACGGGACAGCTCGGAAACTGTTTTTT.

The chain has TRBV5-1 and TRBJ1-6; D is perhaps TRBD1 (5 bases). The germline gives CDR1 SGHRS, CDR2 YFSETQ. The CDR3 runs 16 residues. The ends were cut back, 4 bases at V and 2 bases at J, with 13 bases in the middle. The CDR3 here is CASSPSTGPYNSPLHF. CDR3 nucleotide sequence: TGCGCCAGCAGCCCTAGCACAGGACCCTATAATTCACCCCTCCACTTT.

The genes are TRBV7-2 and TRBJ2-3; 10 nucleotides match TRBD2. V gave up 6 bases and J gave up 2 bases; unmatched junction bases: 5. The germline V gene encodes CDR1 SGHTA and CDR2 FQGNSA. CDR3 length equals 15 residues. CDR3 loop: CASSKSGGATDTQYF. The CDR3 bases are TGTGCCAGCAGTAAGAGCGGGGGGGCCACAGATACGCAGTATTTT.

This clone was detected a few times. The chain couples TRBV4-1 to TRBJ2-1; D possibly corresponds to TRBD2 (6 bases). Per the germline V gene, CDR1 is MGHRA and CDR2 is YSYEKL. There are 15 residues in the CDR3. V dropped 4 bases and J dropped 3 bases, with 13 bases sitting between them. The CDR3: CASSLVAGSYNEQFF. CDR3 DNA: TGCGCCAGCAGCCTAGTTGCCGGGAGCTACAATGAGCAGTTCTTC.

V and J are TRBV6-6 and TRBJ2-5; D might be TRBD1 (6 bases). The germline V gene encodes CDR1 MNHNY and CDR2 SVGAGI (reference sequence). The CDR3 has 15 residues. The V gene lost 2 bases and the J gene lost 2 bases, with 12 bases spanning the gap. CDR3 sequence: CASSYPGHQQETQYF. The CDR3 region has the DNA TGTGCCAGCAGTTACCCGGGACATCAACAAGAGACCCAGTACTTC.

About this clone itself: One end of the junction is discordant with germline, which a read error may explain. The CDR3 bases are TGTGCCAGCAGTAACTCACCGGGACACTATGGCTACACCTTC. Its translation: CASSNSPGHYGYTF. This sequence joins TRBV6-5 and TRBJ1-2, with D tentatively TRBD1 (5 bases). This CDR3 region has 14 residues. Germline CDR1 MNHEY, CDR2 SVGAGI.

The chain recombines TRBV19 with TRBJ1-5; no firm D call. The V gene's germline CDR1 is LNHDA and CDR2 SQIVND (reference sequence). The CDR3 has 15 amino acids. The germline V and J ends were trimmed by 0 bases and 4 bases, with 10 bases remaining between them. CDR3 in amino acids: CASSIDLNTNQPQHF. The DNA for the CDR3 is TGTGCCAGTAGTATAGATCTTAATACGAATCAGCCCCAGCATTTT. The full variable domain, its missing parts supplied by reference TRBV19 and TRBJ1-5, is DGGITQSPKYLFRKEGQNVTLSCEQNLNHDAMYWYRQDPGQGLRLIYYSQIVNDFQKGDIAEGYSVSREKKESFPLTVTSAQKNPTAFYLCASSIDLNTNQPQHFGDGTRLSIL.

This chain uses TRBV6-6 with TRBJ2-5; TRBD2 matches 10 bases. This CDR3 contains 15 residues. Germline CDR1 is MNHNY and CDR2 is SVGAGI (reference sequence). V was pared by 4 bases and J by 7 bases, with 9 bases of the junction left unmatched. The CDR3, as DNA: TGTGCCAGCAGTTTTTCGAGCGGGGGGGCCGGGACCCAGTACTTC. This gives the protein CASSFSSGGAGTQYF.

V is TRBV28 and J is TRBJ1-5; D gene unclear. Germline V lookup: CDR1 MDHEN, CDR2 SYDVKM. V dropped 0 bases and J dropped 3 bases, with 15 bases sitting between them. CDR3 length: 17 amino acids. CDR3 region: CASSLWSGQVPNQPQHF. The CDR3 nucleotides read TGTGCCAGCAGTTTATGGTCTGGGCAGGTGCCCAATCAGCCCCAGCATTTT.

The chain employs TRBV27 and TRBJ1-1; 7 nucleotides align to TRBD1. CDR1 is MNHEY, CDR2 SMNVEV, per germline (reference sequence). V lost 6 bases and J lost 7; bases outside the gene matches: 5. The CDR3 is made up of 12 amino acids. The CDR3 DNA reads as TGTGCCAGCAGGGGACAGCGAGGTGAAGCTTTCTTT. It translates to CASRGQRGEAFF.

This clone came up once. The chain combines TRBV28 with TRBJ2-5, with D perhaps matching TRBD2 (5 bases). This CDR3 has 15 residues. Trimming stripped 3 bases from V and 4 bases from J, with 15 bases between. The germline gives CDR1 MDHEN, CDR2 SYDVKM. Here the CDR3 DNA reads TGTGCCAGCAGTTTCCGGACGCCCGGAGGAGAGACCCAGTACTTC. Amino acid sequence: CASSFRTPGGETQYF.

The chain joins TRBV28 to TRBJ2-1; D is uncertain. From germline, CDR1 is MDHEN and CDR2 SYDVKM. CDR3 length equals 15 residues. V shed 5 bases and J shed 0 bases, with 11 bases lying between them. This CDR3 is CASSPPRSSYNEQFF. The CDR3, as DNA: TGTGCCAGCAGTCCCCCCCGAAGCTCCTACAATGAGCAGTTCTTC. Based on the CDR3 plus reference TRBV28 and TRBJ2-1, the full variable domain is DVKVTQSSRYLVKRTGEKVFLECVQDMDHENMFWYRQDPGLGLRLIYFSYDVKMKEKGDIPEGYSVSREKKERFSLILESASTNQTSMYLCASSPPRSSYNEQFFGPGTRLTVL.

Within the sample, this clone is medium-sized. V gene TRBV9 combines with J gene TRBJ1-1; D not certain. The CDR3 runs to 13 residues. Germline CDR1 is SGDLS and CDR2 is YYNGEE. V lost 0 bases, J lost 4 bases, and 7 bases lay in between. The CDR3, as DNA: TGTGCCAGCAGCGTAGGGCAGATCACTGAAGCTTTCTTT. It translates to CASSVGQITEAFF.

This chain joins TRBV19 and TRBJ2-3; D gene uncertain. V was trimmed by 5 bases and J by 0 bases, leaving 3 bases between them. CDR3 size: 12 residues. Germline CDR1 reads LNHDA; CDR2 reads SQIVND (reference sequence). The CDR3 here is CASSPSTDTQYF. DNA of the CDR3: TGTGCCAGTAGTCCGAGCACAGATACGCAGTATTTT. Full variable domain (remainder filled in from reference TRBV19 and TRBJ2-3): DGGITQSPKYLFRKEGQNVTLSCEQNLNHDAMYWYRQDPGQGLRLIYYSQIVNDFQKGDIAEGYSVSREKKESFPLTVTSAQKNPTAFYLCASSPSTDTQYFGPGTRLTVL.

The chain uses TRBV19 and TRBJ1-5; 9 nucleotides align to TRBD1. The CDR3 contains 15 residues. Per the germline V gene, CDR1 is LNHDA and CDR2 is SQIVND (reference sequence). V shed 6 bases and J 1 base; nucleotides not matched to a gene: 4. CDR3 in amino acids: CASRVTGGSNQPQHF. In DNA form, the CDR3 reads TGTGCCAGTAGGGTGACAGGGGGGAGCAATCAGCCCCAGCATTTT.

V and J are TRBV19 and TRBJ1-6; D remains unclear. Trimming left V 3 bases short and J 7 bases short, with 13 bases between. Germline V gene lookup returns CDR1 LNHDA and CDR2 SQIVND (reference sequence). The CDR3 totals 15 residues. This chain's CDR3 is CASSIVSTGNSPLHF. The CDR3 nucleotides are TGTGCCAGTAGTATTGTTTCCACGGGGAATTCACCCCTCCACTTT. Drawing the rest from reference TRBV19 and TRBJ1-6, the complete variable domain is DGGITQSPKYLFRKEGQNVTLSCEQNLNHDAMYWYRQDPGQGLRLIYYSQIVNDFQKGDIAEGYSVSREKKESFPLTVTSAQKNPTAFYLCASSIVSTGNSPLHFGNGTRLTVT.

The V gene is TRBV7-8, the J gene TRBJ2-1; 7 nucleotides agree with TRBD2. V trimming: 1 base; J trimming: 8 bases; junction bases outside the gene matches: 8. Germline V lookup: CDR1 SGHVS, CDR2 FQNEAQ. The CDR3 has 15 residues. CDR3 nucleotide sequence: TGTGCCAGCAGCTTAGAAAGCGGGATCAGGGATGAGCAGTTCTTC. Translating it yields CASSLESGIRDEQFF.

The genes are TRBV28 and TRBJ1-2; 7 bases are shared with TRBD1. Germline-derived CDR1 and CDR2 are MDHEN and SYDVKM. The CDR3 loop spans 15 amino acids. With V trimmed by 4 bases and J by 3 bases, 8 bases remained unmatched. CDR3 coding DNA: TGTGCCAGCAGTTCAACGACAGGGTCATACTATGGCTACACCTTC. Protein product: CASSSTTGSYYGYTF.

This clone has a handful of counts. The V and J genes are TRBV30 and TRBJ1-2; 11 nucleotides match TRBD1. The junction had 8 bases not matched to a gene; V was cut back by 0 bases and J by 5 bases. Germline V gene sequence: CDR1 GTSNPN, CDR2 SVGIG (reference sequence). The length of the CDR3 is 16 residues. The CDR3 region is CAWSVSRTGGGYGYTF. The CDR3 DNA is TGTGCCTGGAGTGTTTCCCGGACAGGGGGCGGTTATGGCTACACCTTC.

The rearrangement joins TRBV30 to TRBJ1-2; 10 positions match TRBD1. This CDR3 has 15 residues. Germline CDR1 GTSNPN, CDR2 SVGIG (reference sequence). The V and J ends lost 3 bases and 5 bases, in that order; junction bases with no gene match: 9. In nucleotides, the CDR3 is TGTGCCTGGAGCCCAGAGGGACAGGGGTTGTATGGCTACACCTTC. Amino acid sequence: CAWSPEGQGLYGYTF.

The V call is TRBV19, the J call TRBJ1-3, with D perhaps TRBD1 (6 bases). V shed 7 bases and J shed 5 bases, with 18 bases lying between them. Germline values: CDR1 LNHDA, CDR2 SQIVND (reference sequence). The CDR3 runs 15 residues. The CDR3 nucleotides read TGTGCCAGTATCGGAACCCCAGGGGTCAGAAACACCATATATTTT. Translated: CASIGTPGVRNTIYF.

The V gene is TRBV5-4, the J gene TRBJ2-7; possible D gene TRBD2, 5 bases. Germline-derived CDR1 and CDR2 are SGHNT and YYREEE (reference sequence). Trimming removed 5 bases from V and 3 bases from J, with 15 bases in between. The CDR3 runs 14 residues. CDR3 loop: CASRPAGAFYEQYF. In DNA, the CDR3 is TGTGCCAGCAGACCGGCGGGCGCCTTCTACGAGCAGTACTTC.

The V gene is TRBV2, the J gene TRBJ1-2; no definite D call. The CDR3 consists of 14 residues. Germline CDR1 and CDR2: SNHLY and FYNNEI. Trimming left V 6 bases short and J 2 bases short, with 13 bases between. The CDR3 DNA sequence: TGTGCCAGCAGGCTCCGGGAGAGCAACTATGGCTACACCTTC. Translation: CASRLRESNYGYTF.

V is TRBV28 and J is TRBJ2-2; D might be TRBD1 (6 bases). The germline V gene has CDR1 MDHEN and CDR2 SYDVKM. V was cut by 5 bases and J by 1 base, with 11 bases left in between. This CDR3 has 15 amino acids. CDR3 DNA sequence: TGTGCCAGCAGTATACGGACAGTGAACACCGGGGAGCTGTTTTTT. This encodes CASSIRTVNTGELFF. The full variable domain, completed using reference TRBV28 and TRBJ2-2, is DVKVTQSSRYLVKRTGEKVFLECVQDMDHENMFWYRQDPGLGLRLIYFSYDVKMKEKGDIPEGYSVSREKKERFSLILESASTNQTSMYLCASSIRTVNTGELFFGEGSRLTVL.

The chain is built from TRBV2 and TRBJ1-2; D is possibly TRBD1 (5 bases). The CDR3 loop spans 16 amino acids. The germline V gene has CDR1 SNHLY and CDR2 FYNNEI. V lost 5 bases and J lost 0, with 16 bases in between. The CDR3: CASSYHLGTANYGYTF. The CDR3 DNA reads TGTGCCAGCAGTTACCACCTGGGGACGGCTAACTATGGCTACACCTTC.